This T cell receptor beta chain was documented in a study of CD8+ T cells in alopecia areata. Study background: Those patients who were treated received oral tofacitinib, which was given at 5 to 10 mg twice daily for moderate-to-severe alopecia areata.

Extracted RNA was reverse transcribed, and the resulting cDNA served as sequencing template. Measured with immunoSEQ multiplex PCR; TCRdb has only the in-frame clones, and not every one. Altogether 250,000 to 300,000 clones are present, over 45% being singletons, with the ten largest covering around 1.8%. Broader study findings: Whereas mice showed it more clearly, TCR sharing across patients was murkier, possibly because of HLA. Lesional scalp, notably in alopecia totalis/universalis, had clonality above that of normal scalp.

With respect to this clone: The antigen is not known.

This sample's treatment: oral pan-JAK inhibitor, 5-10 mg twice daily. The clonotype comes from a human donor with alopecia areata. The sample in question was CD4+ T cells sorted from blood, obtained at week 24, from a patient treated with tofacitinib.

This CDR3 reads CSVVRTNGGTQYF. CDR3 DNA sequence: TGCAGCGTTGTTAGGACAAATGGGGGGACCCAGTACTTC. The chain has TRBV29-1 and TRBJ2-5; D tentatively fits TRBD1 or TRBD2 (5 bases each). CDR1 and CDR2 (germline): SQVTM, ANQGSEA. The CDR3 runs to 13 residues. V was trimmed by 4 bases and J by 7 bases, leaving 16 bases between them.